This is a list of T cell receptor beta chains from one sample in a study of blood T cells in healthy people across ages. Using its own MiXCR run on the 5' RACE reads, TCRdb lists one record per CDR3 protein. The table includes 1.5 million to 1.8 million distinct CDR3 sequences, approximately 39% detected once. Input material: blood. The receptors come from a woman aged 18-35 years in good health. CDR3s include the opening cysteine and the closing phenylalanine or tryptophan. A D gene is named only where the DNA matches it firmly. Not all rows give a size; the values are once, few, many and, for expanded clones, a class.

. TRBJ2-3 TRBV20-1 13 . TGCAGTGCAGGAGAGTTTTCCACAGATACGCAGTATTTT CSAGEFSTDTQYF
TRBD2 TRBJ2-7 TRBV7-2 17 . TGTGCCAGCAGCTTAGGACTAGCGGGAGGTTATTCCTACGAGCAGTACTTC CASSLGLAGGYSYEQYF
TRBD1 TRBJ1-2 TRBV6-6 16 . TGTGCCAGCAGTCACTTCCCGACAGGGGGTGACTATGGCTACACCTTC CASSHFPTGGDYGYTF
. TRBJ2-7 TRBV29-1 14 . TGCAGCGTTGCACCGTTACGCTCCTCCTACGAGCAGTACTTC CSVAPLRSSYEQYF
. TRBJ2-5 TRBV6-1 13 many TGTGCCAGCGGGCGGGACGGCCCCGATACCCAGTACTTC CASGRDGPDTQYF
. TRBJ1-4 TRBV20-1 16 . TGCAGTGCTAGACCCCCTACAGGGAAAGAGTCTGAAAAACTGTTTTTT CSARPPTGKESEKLFF
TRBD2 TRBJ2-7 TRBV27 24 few TGTGCCAGCAGACCTACTACCCTGGGACTAGCGGGAGAGGCGGTCCCCCCCGCGCAAGGCGAGCAGTACTTC CASRPTTLGLAGEAVPPAQGEQYF
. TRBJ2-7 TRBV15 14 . TGTGCCACCAGCAGGGAGACAGTTACTGCCGAGCAGTACTTC CATSRETVTAEQYF
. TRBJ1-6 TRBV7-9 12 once TGTGCCAGCAGCGGAACATATTCACTCCTCCACTTT CASSGTYSLLHF
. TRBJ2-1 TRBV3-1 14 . TGTGCCAGCAGCCATCGGACGTACCAAGAGACCCAGTTCTTC CASSHRTYQETQFF
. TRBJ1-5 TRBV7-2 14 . TGTGCCAGCAGCTTAAGTCAAGTAGGGATGCCCCAGCATTTT CASSLSQVGMPQHF
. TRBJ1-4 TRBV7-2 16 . TGTGCCAGCAGCTTTATCAGGCCGGGGGGTAAAGAAAAACTGTTTTTT CASSFIRPGGKEKLFF
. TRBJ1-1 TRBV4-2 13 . TGTGCCAGCAGCCAGAACGAGAACACTGAAGCTTTCTTT CASSQNENTEAFF
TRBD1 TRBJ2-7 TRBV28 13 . TGTGCCACCCAGACAGGGCACACCTACGAGCAGTACTTC CATQTGHTYEQYF
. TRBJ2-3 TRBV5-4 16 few TGTGCCAGCAGCGCTGCGGGTAGAACTAGCACAGATACGCAGTATTTT CASSAAGRTSTDTQYF
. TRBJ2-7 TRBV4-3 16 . TGCGCCAGCAGCCAAAGCTTGACAGCGAGCTCCTACGAGCAGTACTTC CASSQSLTASSYEQYF
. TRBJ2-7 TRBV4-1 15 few TGCGCCAGCAGCCAAGGGACACTCTCCTACAATGAGCAGTACTTC CASSQGTLSYNEQYF
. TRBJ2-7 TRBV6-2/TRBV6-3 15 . TGTGCCAGCAGTTACGATTCTGGGACTCCTTACGAGCAGTACTTC CASSYDSGTPYEQYF
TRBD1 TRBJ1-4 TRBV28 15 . TGTGCCAGCAGTTTAAGGTCAGGGGGGAATGAAAAACTGTTTTTT CASSLRSGGNEKLFF
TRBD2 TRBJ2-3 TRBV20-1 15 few TGCAGTGCTACCGCGGGGGAAACTAGCACAGATACGCAGTATTTT CSATAGETSTDTQYF
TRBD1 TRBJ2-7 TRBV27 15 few TGTGCCAGCAAAGACCTCGGGACAGGGAGCTACGAGCAGTACTTC CASKDLGTGSYEQYF
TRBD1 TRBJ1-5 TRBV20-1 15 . TGCAGTGCTAGGGACAGGGCCCTCTTCAATCAGCCCCAGCATTTT CSARDRALFNQPQHF
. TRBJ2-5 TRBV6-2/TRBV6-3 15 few TGTGCCAGCAGTTACTCCCCCTCGTCCCAAGAGACCCAGTACTTC CASSYSPSSQETQYF
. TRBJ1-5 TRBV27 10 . TGTGCCAGCATGAATCAGCCCCAGCATTTT CASMNQPQHF
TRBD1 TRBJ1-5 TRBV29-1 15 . TGCAGCGCCATGGACAGGGGAAGGAAGAATCAGCCCCAGCATTTT CSAMDRGRKNQPQHF
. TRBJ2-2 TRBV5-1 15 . TGCGCCAGCAGCTTGGGGGACTGGAACACCGGGGAGCTGTTTTTT CASSLGDWNTGELFF
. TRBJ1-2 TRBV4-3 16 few TGCGCCAGCAGCCAAGATTTCAGGGGAGGCAACTATGGCTACACCTTC CASSQDFRGGNYGYTF
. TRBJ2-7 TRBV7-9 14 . TGTGCCAGCAGCGTAGTTTCAGAATCCTACGAGCAGTACTTC CASSVVSESYEQYF
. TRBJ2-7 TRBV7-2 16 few TGTGCCAGCAGCTTACTAGACGGTGGAAGTCGGTACGAGCAGTACTTC CASSLLDGGSRYEQYF
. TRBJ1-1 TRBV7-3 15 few TGTGCCAGCAGCCCCCAGGCGGGGGAGAACACTGAAGCTTTCTTT CASSPQAGENTEAFF
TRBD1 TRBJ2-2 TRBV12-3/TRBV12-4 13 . TGTGCCAGCAAGGGGGCCTCTCTCTGGGAGCTGTTTTTT CASKGASLWELFF
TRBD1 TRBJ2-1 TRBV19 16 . TGTGCCAGTAGGGCAGGACAGGGGACCCGGTTTAATGAGCAGTTCTTC CASRAGQGTRFNEQFF
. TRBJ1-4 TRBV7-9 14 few TGTGCCAGCAGCCCAATCCGACGCGGGGAAAAACTGTTTTTT CASSPIRRGEKLFF
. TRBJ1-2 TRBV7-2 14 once TGTGCTAGCACCCTGCAGGGAATTAACTATGGCTACACCTTC CASTLQGINYGYTF
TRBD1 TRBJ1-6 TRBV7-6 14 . TGTGCCAGCAGCATAACAGGGGGTGGTTCACCCCTCCACTTT CASSITGGGSPLHF
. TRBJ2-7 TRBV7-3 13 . TGTGCCAGCAGCCAAGGTATTCGCGGTGAGCAGTACTTC CASSQGIRGEQYF
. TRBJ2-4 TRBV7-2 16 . TGTGCCAGCAGCTTAGATTCAGGGGGGCCCCAAAACATTCAGTACTTC CASSLDSGGPQNIQYF
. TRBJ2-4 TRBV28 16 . TGTGCCAGCAGTTCTCACGGGACGGCAGCCAAAAACATTCAGTACTTC CASSSHGTAAKNIQYF
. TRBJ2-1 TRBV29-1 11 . TGCAGCGCCCTACTTGGGGTCGAGCAGTTCTTC CSALLGVEQFF
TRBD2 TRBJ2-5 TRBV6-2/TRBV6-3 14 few TGTGCCACCGAGGATCCGGGACTAGCTATTCGGCCGTACTTC CATEDPGLAIRPYF
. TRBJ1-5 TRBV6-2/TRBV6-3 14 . TGTGCCAGCAGTTATTGGCAGAGCAATCAGCCCCAGCATTTT CASSYWQSNQPQHF
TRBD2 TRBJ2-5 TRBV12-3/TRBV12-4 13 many TGTGCCAGCATCCCCTCGGGGGGAGAGACCCAGTACTTC CASIPSGGETQYF
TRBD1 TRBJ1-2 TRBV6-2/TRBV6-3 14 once TGTGCCAGCAGTTACTGGACAGGGGGCCGTGGCTACACCTTC CASSYWTGGRGYTF
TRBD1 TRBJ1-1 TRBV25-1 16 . TGCGCCAGCAGTGACATCCTTACAGGGGTGAACACTGAAGCTTTCTTT CASSDILTGVNTEAFF
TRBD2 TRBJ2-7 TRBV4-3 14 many TGCGCCAGCAGCCGGCAGCGGGAGACATACGAGCAGTACTTC CASSRQRETYEQYF
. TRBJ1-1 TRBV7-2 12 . TGTGCCAGCAGCGACCCGCCAGGGTTGGCTTTCTTT CASSDPPGLAFF
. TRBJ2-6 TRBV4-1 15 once TGCGCCAGCAGCCAGTACAGGGCTGGGGCCAACGTCCTGACTTTC CASSQYRAGANVLTF
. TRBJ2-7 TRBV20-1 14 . TGCAGTGCTAGAGTAGGCGGGGTCTACAATGAGCAGTACTTC CSARVGGVYNEQYF